This T cell receptor beta chain was captured by sequencing in a study of T cell repertoires in cytomegalovirus infection. Study-wide context: Both a matching HLA type and CMV infection were indicated by public TCR beta signatures.

V was pared by 0 bases and J by 8 bases, with 19 bases between. The CDR3 has 17 amino acids. The V gene's germline CDR1 is MNHEY and CDR2 SVGAGI. This clonotype was counted between two and nine times. The antigen remains undetermined. MiXCR, applied by TCRdb to the reads, yields one record per CDR3 protein. This sample yields about 900,000 distinct CDR3 sequences, of which roughly 31% are seen a single time; around 15% belongs to the top ten. The chain links TRBV6-5 to TRBJ1-4; D possibly corresponds to TRBD1 (6 bases). The material was cultured CD8+ T cells from PBMCs, obtained from culture after CMV antigen stimulation. The sequence was obtained from a human donor in good health (CMV status not recorded). Some clones in this sample may be carry-over from other donors' samples. The CDR3 spells CASSYSAGGARREKLFF. The CDR3, as DNA: TGTGCCAGCAGTTACTCGGCGGGGGGGGCAAGGAGGGAAAAACTGTTTTTT.